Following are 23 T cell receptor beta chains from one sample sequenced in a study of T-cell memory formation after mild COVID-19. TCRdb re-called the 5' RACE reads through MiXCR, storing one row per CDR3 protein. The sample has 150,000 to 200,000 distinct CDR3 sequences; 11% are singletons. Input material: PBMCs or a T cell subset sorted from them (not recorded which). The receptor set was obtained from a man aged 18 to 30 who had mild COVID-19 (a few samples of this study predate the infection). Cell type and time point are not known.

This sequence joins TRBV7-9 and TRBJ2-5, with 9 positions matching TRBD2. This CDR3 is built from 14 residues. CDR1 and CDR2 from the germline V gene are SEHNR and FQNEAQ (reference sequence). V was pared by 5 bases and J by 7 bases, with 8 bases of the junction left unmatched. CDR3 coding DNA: TGTGCCAGCAGCGAGGGACTAGCCGGCTCGACCCAGTACTTC. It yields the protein CASSEGLAGSTQYF.

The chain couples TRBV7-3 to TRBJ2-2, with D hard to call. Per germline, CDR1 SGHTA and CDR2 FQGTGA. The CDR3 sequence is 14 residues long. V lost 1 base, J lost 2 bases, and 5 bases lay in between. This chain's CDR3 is CASSLRLNTGELFF. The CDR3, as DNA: TGTGCCAGCAGCTTAAGGCTCAACACCGGGGAGCTGTTTTTT.

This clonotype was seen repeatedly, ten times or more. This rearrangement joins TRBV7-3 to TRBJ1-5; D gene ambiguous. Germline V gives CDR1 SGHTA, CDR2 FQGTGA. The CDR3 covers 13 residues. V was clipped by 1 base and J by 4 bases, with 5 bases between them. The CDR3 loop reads CASSLKPNQPQHF. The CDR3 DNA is TGTGCCAGCAGCTTAAAACCTAATCAGCCCCAGCATTTT.

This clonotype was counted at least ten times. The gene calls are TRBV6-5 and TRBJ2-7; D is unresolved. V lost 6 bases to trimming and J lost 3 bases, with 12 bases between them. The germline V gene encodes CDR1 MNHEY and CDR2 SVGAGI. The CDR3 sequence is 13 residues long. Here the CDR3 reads CASRRTDIYEQYF. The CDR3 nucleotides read TGTGCCAGCAGAAGAACAGACATCTACGAGCAGTACTTC.

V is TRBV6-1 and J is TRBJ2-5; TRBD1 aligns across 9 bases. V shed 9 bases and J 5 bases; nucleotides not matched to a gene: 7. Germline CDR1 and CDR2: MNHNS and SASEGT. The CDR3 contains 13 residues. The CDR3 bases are TGTGCCAGTGGGGACAGGGCGGCTGAGACCCAGTACTTC. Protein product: CASGDRAAETQYF.

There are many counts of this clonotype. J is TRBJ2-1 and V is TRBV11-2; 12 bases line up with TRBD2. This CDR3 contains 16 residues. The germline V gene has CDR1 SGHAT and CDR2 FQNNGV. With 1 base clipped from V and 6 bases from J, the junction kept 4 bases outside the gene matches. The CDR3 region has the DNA TGTGCCAGCAGCTTAGTAGCTAGCGGGGGGGCCAATGAGCAGTTCTTC. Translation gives CASSLVASGGANEQFF.

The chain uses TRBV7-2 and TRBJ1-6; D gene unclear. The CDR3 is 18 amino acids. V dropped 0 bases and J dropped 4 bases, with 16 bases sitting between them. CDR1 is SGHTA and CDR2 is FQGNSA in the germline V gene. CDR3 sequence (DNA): TGTGCCAGCAGCTTAGCTTCTCCGGTTCCGGGATATAATTCACCCCTCCACTTT. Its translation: CASSLASPVPGYNSPLHF.

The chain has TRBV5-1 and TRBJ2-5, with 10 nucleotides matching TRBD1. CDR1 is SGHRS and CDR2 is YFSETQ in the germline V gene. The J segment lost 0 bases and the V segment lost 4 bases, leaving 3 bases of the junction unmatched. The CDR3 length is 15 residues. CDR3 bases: TGCGCCAGCAGCCACGGACAGGGGGACCAAGAGACCCAGTACTTC. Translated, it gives CASSHGQGDQETQYF.

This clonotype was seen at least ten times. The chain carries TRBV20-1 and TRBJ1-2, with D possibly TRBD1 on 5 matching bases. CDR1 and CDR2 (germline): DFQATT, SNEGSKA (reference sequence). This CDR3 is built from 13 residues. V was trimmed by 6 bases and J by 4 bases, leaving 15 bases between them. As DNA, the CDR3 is TGCAGTGCCGGAGGGGTTGAGTTCTATGGCTACACCTTC. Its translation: CSAGGVEFYGYTF.

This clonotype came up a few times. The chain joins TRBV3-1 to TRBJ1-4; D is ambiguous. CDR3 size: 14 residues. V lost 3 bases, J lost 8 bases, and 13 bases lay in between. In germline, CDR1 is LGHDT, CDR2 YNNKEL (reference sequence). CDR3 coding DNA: TGTGCCAGCAGCCATAGGCCATCCCCCGAAAAACTGTTTTTT. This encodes CASSHRPSPEKLFF.

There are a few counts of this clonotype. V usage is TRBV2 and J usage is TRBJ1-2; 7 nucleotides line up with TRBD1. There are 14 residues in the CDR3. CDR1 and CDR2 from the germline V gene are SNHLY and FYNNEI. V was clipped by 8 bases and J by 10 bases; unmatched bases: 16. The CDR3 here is CASLNPGTASVYTF. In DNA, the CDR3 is TGTGCCAGCCTGAATCCCGGGACAGCTTCGGTCTACACCTTC.

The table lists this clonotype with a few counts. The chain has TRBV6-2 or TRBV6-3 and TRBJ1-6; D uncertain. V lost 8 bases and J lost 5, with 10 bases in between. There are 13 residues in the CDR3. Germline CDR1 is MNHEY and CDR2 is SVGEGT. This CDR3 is CASVREHNSPLHF. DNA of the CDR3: TGTGCCAGCGTCCGGGAGCATAATTCACCCCTCCACTTT.

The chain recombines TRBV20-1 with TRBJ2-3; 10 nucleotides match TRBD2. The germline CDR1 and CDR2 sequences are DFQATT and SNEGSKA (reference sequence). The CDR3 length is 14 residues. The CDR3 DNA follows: TGCAGCCGTATACTAGCGGGGACCACAGATACGCAGTATTTT. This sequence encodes CSRILAGTTDTQYF.

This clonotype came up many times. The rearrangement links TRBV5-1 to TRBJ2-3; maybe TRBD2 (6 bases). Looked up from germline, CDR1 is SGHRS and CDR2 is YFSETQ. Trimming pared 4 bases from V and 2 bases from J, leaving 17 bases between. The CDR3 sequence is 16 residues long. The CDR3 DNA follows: TGCGCCAGCAGCCCGGGGGTCTCCCTACTCACAGATACGCAGTATTTT. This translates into CASSPGVSLLTDTQYF.

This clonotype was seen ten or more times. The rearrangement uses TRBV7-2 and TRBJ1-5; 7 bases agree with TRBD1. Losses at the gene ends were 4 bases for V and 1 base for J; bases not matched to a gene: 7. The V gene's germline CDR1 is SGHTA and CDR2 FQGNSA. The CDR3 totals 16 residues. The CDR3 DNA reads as TGTGCCAGCAGCTCGTACAGGGGTTCGAGCAATCAGCCCCAGCATTTT. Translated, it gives CASSSYRGSSNQPQHF.

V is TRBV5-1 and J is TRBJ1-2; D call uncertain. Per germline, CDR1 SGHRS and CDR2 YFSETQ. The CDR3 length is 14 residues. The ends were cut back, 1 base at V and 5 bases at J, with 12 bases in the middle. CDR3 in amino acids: CASSLSGSYYGYTF. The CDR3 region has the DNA TGCGCCAGCAGCTTGTCTGGCAGTTATTATGGCTACACCTTC.

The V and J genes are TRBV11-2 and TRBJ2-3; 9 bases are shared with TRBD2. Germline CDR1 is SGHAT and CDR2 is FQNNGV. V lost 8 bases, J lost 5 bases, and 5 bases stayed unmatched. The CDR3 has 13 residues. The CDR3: CASAGGLKDTQYF. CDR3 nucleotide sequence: TGTGCCAGCGCGGGGGGGCTTAAAGATACGCAGTATTTT.

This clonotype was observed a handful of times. As DNA, the CDR3 is TGTGCCATCCTTGGACAGCCTAACACTGAAGCTTTCTTT. Amino acids: CAILGQPNTEAFF. The chain has TRBV10-3 and TRBJ1-1, with D perhaps TRBD1 (6 bases). V shed 8 bases and J shed 2 bases, with 12 bases lying between them. Germline-derived CDR1 and CDR2 are ENHRY and SYGVKD. The CDR3 extends over 13 amino acids.

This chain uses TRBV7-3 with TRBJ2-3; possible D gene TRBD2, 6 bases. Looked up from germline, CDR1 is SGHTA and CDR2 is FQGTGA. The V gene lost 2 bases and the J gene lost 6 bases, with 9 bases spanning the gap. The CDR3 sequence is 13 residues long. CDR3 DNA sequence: TGTGCCAGCAGCTTAGCGGGGCCGGATACGCAGTATTTT. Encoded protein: CASSLAGPDTQYF.

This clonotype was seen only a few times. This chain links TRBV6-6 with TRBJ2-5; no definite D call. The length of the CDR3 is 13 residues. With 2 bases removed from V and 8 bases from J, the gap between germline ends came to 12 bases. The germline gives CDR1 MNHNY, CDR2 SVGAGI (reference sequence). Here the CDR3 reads CASSYEQAPTQYF. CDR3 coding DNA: TGTGCCAGCAGTTACGAGCAGGCCCCTACCCAGTACTTC.

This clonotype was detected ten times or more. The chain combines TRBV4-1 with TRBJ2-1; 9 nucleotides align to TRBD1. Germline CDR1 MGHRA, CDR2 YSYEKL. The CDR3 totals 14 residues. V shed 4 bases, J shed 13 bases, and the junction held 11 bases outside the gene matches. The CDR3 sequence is CASSLPGQGPSQFF. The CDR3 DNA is TGCGCCAGCAGCCTCCCGGGACAGGGCCCTAGCCAGTTCTTC.

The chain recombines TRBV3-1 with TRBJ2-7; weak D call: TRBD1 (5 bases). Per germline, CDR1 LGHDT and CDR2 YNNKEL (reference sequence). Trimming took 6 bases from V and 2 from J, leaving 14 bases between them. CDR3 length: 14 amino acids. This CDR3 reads CASRKQGNAYEQYF. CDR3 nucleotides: TGTGCCAGCAGGAAGCAGGGTAACGCCTACGAGCAGTACTTC.

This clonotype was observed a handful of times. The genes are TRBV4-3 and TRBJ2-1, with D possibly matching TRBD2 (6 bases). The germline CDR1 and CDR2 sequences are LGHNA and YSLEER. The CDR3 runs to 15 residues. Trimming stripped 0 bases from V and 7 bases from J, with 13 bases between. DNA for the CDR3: TGCGCCAGCAGCCAAGAACCGAGGGCGGGGAATGAGCAGTTCTTC. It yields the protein CASSQEPRAGNEQFF.